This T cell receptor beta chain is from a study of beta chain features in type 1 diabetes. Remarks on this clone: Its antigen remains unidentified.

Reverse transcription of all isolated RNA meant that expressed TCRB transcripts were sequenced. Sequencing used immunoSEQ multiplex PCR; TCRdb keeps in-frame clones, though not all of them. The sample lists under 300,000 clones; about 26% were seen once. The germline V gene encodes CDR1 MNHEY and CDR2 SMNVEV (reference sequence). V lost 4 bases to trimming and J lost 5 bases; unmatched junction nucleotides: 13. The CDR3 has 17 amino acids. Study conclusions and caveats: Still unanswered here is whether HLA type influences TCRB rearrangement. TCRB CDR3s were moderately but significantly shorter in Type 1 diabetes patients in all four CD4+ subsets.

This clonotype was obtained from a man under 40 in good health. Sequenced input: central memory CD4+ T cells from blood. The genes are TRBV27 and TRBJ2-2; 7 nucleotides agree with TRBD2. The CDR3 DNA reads TGTGCCAGCAGTTCCTACTCCGGGACGCGGGGGACCGGGGAGCTGTTTTTT. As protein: CASSSYSGTRGTGELFF.